This TCR beta chain originates from a study of T cell responses to AZD1222 COVID-19 vaccine. Points from the study as a whole: White British donors predominated, females outnumbered males, and clonal diversity was possibly underestimated. Nearly half of spike-specific TCRs reportedly go after variant regions that carry no mutations.

Here immunoSEQ multiplex PCR was the method, and the copy in TCRdb shows in-frame clones only, minus some. The data show some 170,000 clones, with 85% to 90% seen just once and 1.5% to 2% held by the top ten. This clone was recorded once. Its antigen is undetermined. The CDR3 has 13 amino acids. The germline CDR1 and CDR2 sequences are LNHDA and SQIVND (reference sequence). Trimming stripped 5 bases from V and 8 bases from J, with 15 bases between. The chain links TRBV19 to TRBJ1-2; the D gene is possibly TRBD1 (5 bases). This clonotype was obtained from an adult in good health. The sample was peripheral blood, taken on day 0 of AZD1222 vaccination. The CDR3 DNA reads as TGTGCCAGTAGTCAGACAGCCGCTCGGGGCTACACCTTC. This sequence encodes CASSQTAARGYTF.